This is a list of T cell receptor beta chains from one sample in a study of CD8+ T cells in alopecia areata. Clones were read by immunoSEQ multiplex PCR, and TCRdb kept only the in-frame ones, dropping some. Of about 170,000 clones in the sample, less than 75% are singletons; the top ten hold roughly 10%. The specimen comprised CD8+ T cells sorted from blood, sampled at week 0. Receptor source: a human donor with alopecia areata. Each CDR3 is given with its conserved first and last residue. The order of the fields is D gene, V gene, clone size, J gene, CDR3 DNA, CDR3 protein. A D gene is named only where the DNA matches it firmly. A clone size is listed for some rows: how often the clone was seen (once, few, many), or a class if it is expanded.

>NA|TRBV2|NA|TRBJ2-7
TGTGCCAGCAGTGAAGGGATCGCGGGGCAGTACTTC
CASSEGIAGQYF
>TRBD1|TRBV30|NA|TRBJ2-7
TGTGCCTGGGGCGGACAGGGACCTTCCTACGAGCAGTACTTC
CAWGGQGPSYEQYF
>NA|TRBV4-1|NA|TRBJ1-1
TGCGCCAGCAGCCAAGCCGGGACCGGAAGGGCTTTCTTT
CASSQAGTGRAFF
>NA|TRBV6-6|few|TRBJ2-2
TGTGCCAGCAGTTGGACAGTGGGTACCGGGGAGCTGTTTTTT
CASSWTVGTGELFF
>TRBD1|TRBV2|once|TRBJ1-2
TGTGCCAGCAGTCCGGGACAGACTAACTATGGCTACACCTTC
CASSPGQTNYGYTF
>NA|TRBV14|few|TRBJ2-3
TGTGCCAGCAGCCAAGGACGGCACACAGATACGCAGTATTTT
CASSQGRHTDTQYF
>NA|TRBV29-1|NA|TRBJ1-3
TGCAGCGTTGAAGGCTTTACCGGCCCGGGGAGACAGGAGAGCTCTGGAAACACCATATATTTT
CSVEGFTGPGRQESSGNTIYF
>TRBD1|TRBV30|NA|TRBJ1-2
TGTGCCTGGGACGACAGGGGGCCGGGTGGCTACACCTTC
CAWDDRGPGGYTF
>NA|TRBV29-1|NA|TRBJ1-3
TGCAGCGTTGAAGATCGGAGGGGTTCTGGAAACACCATATATTTT
CSVEDRRGSGNTIYF
>NA|TRBV29-1|NA|TRBJ2-3
TGCAGCGTTGATTCGGACTTGGGCCCCACAGATACGCAGTATTTT
CSVDSDLGPTDTQYF
>NA|TRBV30|NA|TRBJ1-2
TGTGCCTGGAGTGTACCTCCTAACTATGGCTACACCTTC
CAWSVPPNYGYTF
>NA|TRBV7-3|NA|TRBJ2-2
TGTGCCAGCAGCCCCTCTTTAGGACTACCTCCCGGGGAGCTGTTTTTT
CASSPSLGLPPGELFF
>TRBD1|TRBV15|once|TRBJ2-1
TGTGCCACCAGCAGGGGACGACAGGGAAACTACAATGAGCAGTTCTTC
CATSRGRQGNYNEQFF
>NA|TRBV5-6|NA|TRBJ1-1
TGTGCCAGCACCGGAGGGAGCTCGGGTGAAGCTTTCTTT
CASTGGSSGEAFF
>TRBD2|TRBV7-2|NA|TRBJ2-7
TGTGCCAGCAGCTTAGCCCTAGCGGGGGGGCTCTACGAGCAGTACTTC
CASSLALAGGLYEQYF
>TRBD2|TRBV7-9|NA|TRBJ2-5
TGTGCCAGCAGCCCGAGCGGGGGGGCTCTGAAGACCCAGTACTTC
CASSPSGGALKTQYF
>TRBD1|TRBV14|NA|TRBJ1-1
TGTGCCAGCAGCCCACTGGACAGGCTGAACACTGAAGCTTTCTTT
CASSPLDRLNTEAFF
>NA|TRBV2|NA|TRBJ1-4
TGTGCCAGCAGCCAAAAAGCCGTAATGAGGGAAAAACTGTTTTTT
CASSQKAVMREKLFF
>TRBD1|TRBV5-1|few|TRBJ1-2
TGCGCCAGCAGCATCGAAAGATCAGGGGGCGATTATGGCTACACCTTC
CASSIERSGGDYGYTF
>TRBD1|TRBV27|NA|TRBJ2-5
TGTGCCAGCAGTCCACGGACAGGGAGAGAGACCCAGTACTTC
CASSPRTGRETQYF
>NA|TRBV4-1|NA|TRBJ1-2
TGCGCCAGCAGCCAAGTCCAGGGATTGGATAACTATGGCTACACCTTC
CASSQVQGLDNYGYTF
>NA|TRBV6-5|NA|TRBJ1-2
TGTGCCAGCAGTTATGGTGCGGGAGGCTCTAACTATGGCTACACCTTC
CASSYGAGGSNYGYTF
>NA|TRBV9|NA|TRBJ1-1
TGTGCCAGCGACGCGACAGGCGAGAACACTGAAGCTTTCTTT
CASDATGENTEAFF
>NA|TRBV5-6|NA|TRBJ1-1
TGTGCCAGCAGCTTGGCTTACACTGAAGCTTTCTTT
CASSLAYTEAFF
>TRBD1|TRBV29-1|NA|TRBJ2-7
TGCAGCGTTGAAGGCAGGGGGAACGAGCAGTACTTC
CSVEGRGNEQYF
>NA|TRBV19|NA|TRBJ1-1
TGTGCCAGTAGTATCGCGGTAATGAACACTGAAGCTTTCTTT
CASSIAVMNTEAFF
>TRBD1|TRBV27|once|TRBJ2-7
TGTGCCAGCAGTTCCGAGACAGGGGGTGCTTACGAGCAGTACTTC
CASSSETGGAYEQYF
>TRBD1|TRBV19|NA|TRBJ2-3
TGTGCCAGTAGCCTTCGACAGGGTAGATTTACCAGCCAGGAAGATACGCAGTATTTT
CASSLRQGRFTSQEDTQYF
>NA|TRBV9|NA|TRBJ2-7
TGTGCCAGCAGCCACGGGACGGGATCCTACGAGCAGTACTTC
CASSHGTGSYEQYF
>NA|TRBV7-8|many|TRBJ1-1
TGTGCCAGCAGCTACAATAGGAACACTGAAGCTTTCTTT
CASSYNRNTEAFF